This passage covers 4 T cell receptor beta chains from one sample sequenced in a study of CD8+CD57+ T cells in acquired aplastic anemia. Genomic DNA served as template for TCR beta VDJ and CDR3 profiling. Using its own MiXCR run on the reads, TCRdb lists one record per CDR3 protein. The table includes 220,000 or so distinct CDR3 sequences, 60% to 80% detected once. Patients included in sequencing had previously demonstrated CD8+CD57+ cell expansion by flow cytometry. Material: sorted CD4+, CD8+, or CD8+CD57+ T cells (not recorded which) from PBMCs. Source of these receptors: a human donor with aplastic anemia.

The genes are TRBV20-1 and TRBJ2-1; 7 bases line up with TRBD2. The CDR3 runs 15 residues. CDR1 and CDR2 from the germline V gene are DFQATT and SNEGSKA (reference sequence). Germline trimming cut 0 bases from V and 4 bases from J; bases unmatched to any gene: 6. This CDR3 is CSARDWGGAYNEQFF. CDR3 DNA: TGCAGTGCTAGAGATTGGGGGGGAGCTTACAATGAGCAGTTCTTC.

This clonotype has just a few counts. This chain connects TRBV19 to TRBJ2-7; 8 bases are a match to TRBD1. This CDR3 region has 12 residues. The J segment lost 3 bases and the V segment lost 5 bases, leaving 0 bases of the junction unmatched. Germline V gene sequence: CDR1 LNHDA, CDR2 SQIVND (reference sequence). Here the CDR3 DNA reads TGTGCCAGTAGTGGACAGGGCTACGAGCAGTACTTC. It translates to CASSGQGYEQYF.

This clonotype has just a few counts. V gene TRBV24-1 combines with J gene TRBJ2-2; D not resolved. The CDR3 totals 13 residues. Trimming pared 7 bases from V and 1 base from J, leaving 6 bases between. In germline, CDR1 is KGHDR, CDR2 SFDVKD. The CDR3 loop reads CATSNRNTGELFF. In DNA form, the CDR3 reads TGTGCCACCAGCAACAGGAACACCGGGGAGCTGTTTTTT.

This chain connects TRBV24-1 to TRBJ2-1; TRBD1 agrees at 11 bases. V lost 9 bases to trimming and J lost 8 bases; unmatched junction nucleotides: 17. This CDR3 has 17 residues. Germline V gene data show CDR1 as KGHDR and CDR2 as SFDVKD. CDR3 region: CATQGQGGIGEGDEQFF. CDR3 DNA: TGTGCCACCCAGGGACAGGGGGGAATTGGAGAGGGCGATGAGCAGTTCTTC.